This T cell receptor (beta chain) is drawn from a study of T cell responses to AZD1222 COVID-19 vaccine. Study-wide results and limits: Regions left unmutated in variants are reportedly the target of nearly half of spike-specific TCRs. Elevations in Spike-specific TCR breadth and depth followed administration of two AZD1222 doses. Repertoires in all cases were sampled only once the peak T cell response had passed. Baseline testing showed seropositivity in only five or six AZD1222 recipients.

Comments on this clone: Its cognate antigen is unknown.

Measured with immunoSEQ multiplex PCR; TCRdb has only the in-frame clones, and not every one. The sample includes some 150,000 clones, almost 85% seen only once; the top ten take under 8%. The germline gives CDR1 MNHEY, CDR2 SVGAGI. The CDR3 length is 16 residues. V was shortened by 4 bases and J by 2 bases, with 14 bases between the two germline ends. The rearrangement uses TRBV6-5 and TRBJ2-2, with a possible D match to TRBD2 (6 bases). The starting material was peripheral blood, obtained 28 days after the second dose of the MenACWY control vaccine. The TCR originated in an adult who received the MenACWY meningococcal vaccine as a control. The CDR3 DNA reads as TGTGCCAGCAGTTTGAGTGGGACTCAAAACACCGGGGAGCTGTTTTTT. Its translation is CASSLSGTQNTGELFF.